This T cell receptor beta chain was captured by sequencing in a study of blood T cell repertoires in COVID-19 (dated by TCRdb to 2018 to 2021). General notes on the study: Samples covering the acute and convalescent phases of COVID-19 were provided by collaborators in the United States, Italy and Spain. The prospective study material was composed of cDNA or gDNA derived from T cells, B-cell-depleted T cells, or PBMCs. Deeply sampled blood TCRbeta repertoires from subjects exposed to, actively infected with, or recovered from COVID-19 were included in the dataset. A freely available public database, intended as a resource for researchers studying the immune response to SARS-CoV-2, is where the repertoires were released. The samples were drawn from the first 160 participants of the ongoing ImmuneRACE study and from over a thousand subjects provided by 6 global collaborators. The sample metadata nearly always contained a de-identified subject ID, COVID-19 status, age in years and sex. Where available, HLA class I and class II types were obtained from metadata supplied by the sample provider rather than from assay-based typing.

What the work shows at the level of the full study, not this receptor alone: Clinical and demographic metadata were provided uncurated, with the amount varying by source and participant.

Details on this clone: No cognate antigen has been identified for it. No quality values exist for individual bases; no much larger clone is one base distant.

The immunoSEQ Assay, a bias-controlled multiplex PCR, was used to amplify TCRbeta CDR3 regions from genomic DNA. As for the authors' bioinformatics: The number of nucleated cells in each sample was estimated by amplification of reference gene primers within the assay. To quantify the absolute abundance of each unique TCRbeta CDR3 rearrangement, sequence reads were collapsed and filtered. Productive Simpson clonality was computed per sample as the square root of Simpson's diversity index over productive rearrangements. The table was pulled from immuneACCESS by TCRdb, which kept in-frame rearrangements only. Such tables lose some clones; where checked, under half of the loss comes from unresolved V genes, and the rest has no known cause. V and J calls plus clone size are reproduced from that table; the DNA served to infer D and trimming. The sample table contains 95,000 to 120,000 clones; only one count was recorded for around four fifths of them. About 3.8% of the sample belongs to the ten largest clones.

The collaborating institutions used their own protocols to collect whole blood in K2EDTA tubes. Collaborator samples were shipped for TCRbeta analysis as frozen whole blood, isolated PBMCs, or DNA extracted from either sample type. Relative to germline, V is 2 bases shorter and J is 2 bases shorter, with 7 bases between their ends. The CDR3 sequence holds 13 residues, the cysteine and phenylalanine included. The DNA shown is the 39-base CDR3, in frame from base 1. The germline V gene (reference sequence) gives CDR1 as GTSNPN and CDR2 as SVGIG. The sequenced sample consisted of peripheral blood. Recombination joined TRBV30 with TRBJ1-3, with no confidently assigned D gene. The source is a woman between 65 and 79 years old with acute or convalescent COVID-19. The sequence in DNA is TGTGCCTGGAGTCGGCAGGCTGGAAACACCATATATTTT. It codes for CAWSRQAGNTIYF.